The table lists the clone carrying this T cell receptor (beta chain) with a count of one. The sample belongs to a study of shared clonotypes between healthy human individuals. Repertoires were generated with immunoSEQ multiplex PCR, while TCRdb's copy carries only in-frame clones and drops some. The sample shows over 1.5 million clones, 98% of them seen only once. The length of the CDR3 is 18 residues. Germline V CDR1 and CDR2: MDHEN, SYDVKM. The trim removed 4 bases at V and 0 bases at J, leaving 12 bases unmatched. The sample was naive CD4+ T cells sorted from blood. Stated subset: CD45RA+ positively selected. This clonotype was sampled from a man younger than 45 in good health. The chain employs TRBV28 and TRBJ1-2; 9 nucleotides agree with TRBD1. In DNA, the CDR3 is TGTGCCAGCAGTTACGATCGGAGGACAGGGGAAGCTAACTATGGCTACACCTTC. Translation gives CASSYDRRTGEANYGYTF.